These 24 T cell receptor beta chains were all obtained from the same sample, sequenced in a study of blood T cell repertoires in COVID-19. The repertoire was sequenced with immunoSEQ multiplex PCR; TCRdb's copy has only in-frame clones and lacks some. Here the sample spans around 180,000 clones, roughly 82% being singletons. Material for sequencing was peripheral blood. The origin of the receptors is a woman in her twenties or thirties with acute or convalescent COVID-19.

The CDR3 sequence is CASSLAIAASDTQYF. In nucleotides, the CDR3 is TGCGCCAGCAGCTTGGCGATTGCGGCCTCAGATACGCAGTATTTT. The chain couples TRBV5-1 to TRBJ2-3; no reliable D call. This CDR3 is built from 15 residues. V shed 0 bases and J shed 4 bases, with 12 bases lying between them. Germline V gives CDR1 SGHRS, CDR2 YFSETQ.

This clone turned up a few times. V usage is TRBV6-5 and J usage is TRBJ1-5; no definite D call. Germline CDR1 is MNHEY and CDR2 is SVGAGI. This CDR3 is 14 amino acids long. The V and J ends lost 6 bases and 5 bases respectively, with 14 bases between them. CDR3 amino acids: CASSRGNYDQPQHF. The CDR3 coding sequence is TGTGCCAGCAGCCGGGGTAATTACGATCAGCCCCAGCATTTT.

This rearrangement joins TRBV6-2 or TRBV6-3 to TRBJ2-7, with TRBD1 as a possible D gene (6 bases). The length of the CDR3 is 13 residues. In germline, CDR1 is MNHEY, CDR2 SVGEGT. The V and J ends lost 6 bases and 2 bases respectively, with 11 bases between them. CDR3 protein: CASSRTATYEQYF. CDR3 nucleotides: TGTGCCAGCAGCCGGACAGCAACCTACGAGCAGTACTTC.

CDR3 amino acids: CASTLTGRGTEAFF. The CDR3 DNA sequence: TGTGCCAGCACCCTTACAGGGAGGGGCACTGAAGCTTTCTTT. The chain combines TRBV11-2 with TRBJ1-1, with D perhaps TRBD1 (6 bases). This CDR3 is built from 14 residues. Germline assignment: CDR1 SGHAT and CDR2 FQNNGV. V was cut by 7 bases and J by 4 bases, with 16 bases left in between. Full variable domain (rest looked up from reference TRBV11-2 and TRBJ1-1): EAGVAQSPRYKIIEKRQSVAFWCNPISGHATLYWYQQILGQGPKLLIQFQNNGVVDDSQLPKDRFSAERLKGVDSTLKIQPAKLEDSAVYLCASTLTGRGTEAFFGQGTRLTVV.

Only a few counts were recorded for this clone. This chain joins TRBV5-1 and TRBJ2-7; 7 bases are a match to TRBD1. Germline CDR1 SGHRS, CDR2 YFSETQ. Unmatched junction bases numbered 12, after V lost 0 bases and J lost 0 bases. The CDR3 has 18 residues. CDR3 sequence (DNA): TGCGCCAGCAGCTTGGACCGGGACAGCACGAAGTCCTCCTACGAGCAGTACTTC. Amino acids: CASSLDRDSTKSSYEQYF.

This clone appeared once. V gene TRBV2 combines with J gene TRBJ2-1; 12 bases align to TRBD2. Germline V lookup: CDR1 SNHLY, CDR2 FYNNEI. Trimming at V came to 6 bases and at J to 6 bases, leaving 6 bases not matched to a gene. The CDR3 extends over 15 amino acids. The CDR3 nucleotides read TGTGCCAGCAGAGCTCTAGCGGGAGGGGGCAATGAGCAGTTCTTC. This sequence encodes CASRALAGGGNEQFF.

This clone was seen once. CDR3 sequence reads: CASSQDGGEAYNEQFF. As DNA, the CDR3 is TGTGCCAGCAGCCAAGATGGGGGGGAGGCCTACAATGAGCAGTTCTTC. The rearrangement uses TRBV4-2 and TRBJ2-1, with 7 bases aligning to TRBD2. J was trimmed by 2 bases and V by 0 bases; bases with no gene match: 4. The V gene's germline CDR1 is LGHNA and CDR2 YNFKEQ. The CDR3 length is 16 residues.

This clone was counted a single time. V is TRBV9 and J is TRBJ2-3, with TRBD2 identical over 10 bases. Germline trimming cut 4 bases from V and 4 bases from J; bases unmatched to any gene: 6. This CDR3 spans 15 amino acids. The germline CDR1 and CDR2 sequences are SGDLS and YYNGEE. CDR3 sequence: CASSFGTSEADTQYF. The DNA of the CDR3 is TGTGCCAGCAGCTTCGGGACTAGCGAGGCAGATACGCAGTATTTT.

The genes are TRBV28 and TRBJ1-3; D call uncertain. The CDR3 sequence is 14 residues long. CDR1 is MDHEN, CDR2 SYDVKM, per germline. The germline V and J ends were trimmed by 2 bases and 0 bases, with 5 bases remaining between them. The CDR3, as DNA: TGTGCCAGCAGTTTAATCGTCTCTGGAAACACCATATATTTT. It encodes CASSLIVSGNTIYF.

The V and J genes are TRBV5-1 and TRBJ2-4; 8 positions agree with TRBD2. CDR1 is SGHRS and CDR2 is YFSETQ in the germline V gene. The CDR3 is 15 amino acids. V shed 0 bases, J shed 5 bases, and the junction held 4 bases outside the gene matches. The DNA for the CDR3 is TGCGCCAGCAGCTTGGTAGCGGGGTGGGAAAACATTCAGTACTTC. Protein: CASSLVAGWENIQYF.

V and J are TRBV12-2 and TRBJ2-7; the DNA was not used to check the table's D call, TRBD2. TRBV12-2 is classified as a pseudogene. The length of the CDR3 is 19 residues. The CDR3 bases are TGTGCAAGTCGCTTACCCCGTCGCCGTCTAGCGGGAACTGCCTACGAGCAGTACTTC. It codes for CASRLPRRRLAGTAYEQYF.

The chain employs TRBV11-3 and TRBJ2-1; weak D call: TRBD2 (6 bases). Per germline, CDR1 SGHNT and CDR2 YENEEA. There are 13 residues in the CDR3. The ends were cut back, 4 bases at V and 10 bases at J, with 14 bases in the middle. The CDR3 spells CASSSHWGGEQFF. CDR3 sequence (DNA): TGTGCCAGCAGCTCCCACTGGGGAGGCGAGCAGTTCTTC.

The CDR3 DNA is TGTGCCAGTAGTACTAGACAGGGTGATACAGATACGCAGTATTTT. Its protein is CASSTRQGDTDTQYF. This chain links TRBV19 with TRBJ2-3, with 7 nucleotides matching TRBD1. After removal of 4 bases from V and 3 bases from J, the junction contained 7 bases not matched to a gene. The CDR3 sequence is 15 residues long. The germline gives CDR1 LNHDA, CDR2 SQIVND (reference sequence).

This clone is a singleton in its sample. The V and J genes are TRBV30 and TRBJ1-2; D possibly corresponds to TRBD1 (5 bases). Germline V gene sequence: CDR1 GTSNPN, CDR2 SVGIG (reference sequence). V was pared by 2 bases and J by 0 bases, with 13 bases between. The CDR3 covers 15 residues. Written as DNA, the CDR3 is TGTGCCTGGAGTCTCTGGGGCACAGCTAACTATGGCTACACCTTC. Protein product: CAWSLWGTANYGYTF.

The V and J genes are TRBV4-2 and TRBJ2-7; 11 bases line up with TRBD2. The V gene end was trimmed by 4 bases and the J gene end by 3 bases; junction bases not matched to a gene: 8. The CDR3 runs 16 residues. Germline CDR1 is LGHNA and CDR2 is YNFKEQ. The CDR3: CASSLGLAVGGYEQYF. The DNA for the CDR3 is TGTGCCAGCAGCCTGGGACTAGCGGTAGGTGGCTACGAGCAGTACTTC.

V gene TRBV28 combines with J gene TRBJ1-2, with 10 nucleotides matching TRBD1. The J segment lost 6 bases and the V segment lost 7 bases, leaving 17 bases of the junction unmatched. Germline CDR1 MDHEN, CDR2 SYDVKM. The CDR3 consists of 17 residues. CDR3 sequence reads: CASTRITGTGDRDGYTF. The CDR3 nucleotides are TGTGCCAGCACAAGGATTACCGGGACAGGGGATAGGGATGGCTACACCTTC.

The V call is TRBV30, the J call TRBJ1-2; the match to TRBD1 covers 7 bases. Germline assignment: CDR1 GTSNPN and CDR2 SVGIG (reference sequence). The CDR3 has 12 amino acids. Trimming cost V 5 bases and J 11 bases; bases outside gene matches: 11. Written as DNA, the CDR3 is TGTGCCTGGCGACACGGGACAGTAGGTTACACCTTC. Protein: CAWRHGTVGYTF. Using reference TRBV30 and TRBJ1-2 for the parts outside the CDR3, the full variable domain is SQTIHQWPATLVQPVGSPLSLECTVEGTSNPNLYWYRQAAGRGLQLLFYSVGIGQISSEVPQNLSASRPQDRQFILSSKKLLLSDSGFYLCAWRHGTVGYTFGSGTRLTVV.

A single count supports this clone. The chain carries TRBV4-3 and TRBJ1-1, with D possibly TRBD1 on 6 matching bases. CDR3 length: 15 residues. Germline V gene lookup returns CDR1 LGHNA and CDR2 YSLEER. V lost 4 bases, J lost 0 bases, and 12 bases lay in between. CDR3 DNA: TGCGCCAGCAGCCCCGGACAGTTAATGAACACTGAAGCTTTCTTT. Protein: CASSPGQLMNTEAFF.

The DNA for the CDR3 is TGTGCCACCATGAGTAACGGACAGGGCAATCAGCCCCAGCATTTT. Translated, it gives CATMSNGQGNQPQHF. The V and J genes are TRBV24-1 and TRBJ1-5, with 7 bases matching TRBD1. CDR3 length: 15 residues. The germline CDR1 and CDR2 sequences are KGHDR and SFDVKD. J lost 2 bases, V lost 8 bases, and 8 bases had no gene match.

The chain is built from TRBV7-9 and TRBJ2-2; 10 bases fit TRBD1. The CDR3 has 15 amino acids. V lost 6 bases and J lost 4; bases outside the gene matches: 5. The V gene's germline CDR1 is SEHNR and CDR2 FQNEAQ (reference sequence). CDR3: CASRPGTGATGELFF. DNA of the CDR3: TGTGCCAGCAGACCCGGGACAGGGGCCACCGGGGAGCTGTTTTTT.

The chain has TRBV30 and TRBJ1-2; 7 nucleotides agree with TRBD1. Trimming cost V 4 bases and J 3 bases; bases outside gene matches: 2. CDR1 GTSNPN and CDR2 SVGIG come from the germline V gene (reference sequence). There are 12 residues in the CDR3. In DNA, the CDR3 is TGTGCCTGGATACAGGGGTACTATGGCTACACCTTC. Translation gives CAWIQGYYGYTF. Combining the CDR3 with reference TRBV30 and TRBJ1-2 gives the whole variable domain SQTIHQWPATLVQPVGSPLSLECTVEGTSNPNLYWYRQAAGRGLQLLFYSVGIGQISSEVPQNLSASRPQDRQFILSSKKLLLSDSGFYLCAWIQGYYGYTFGSGTRLTVV.

This clone has only a few counts. This chain uses TRBV6-2 or TRBV6-3 with TRBJ1-6; D is unresolved. From germline, CDR1 is MNHEY and CDR2 SVGEGT. Between the trimmed V and J ends, which lost 6 bases and 7 bases, there was a span of 22 bases. The CDR3 runs 17 residues. The CDR3 bases are TGTGCCAGCAGCCCTTACACCCCAGGCCTCGAAAATTCACCCCTCCACTTT. Amino acids: CASSPYTPGLENSPLHF.

The rearrangement joins TRBV6-5 to TRBJ1-2; D is unclear. Germline lookup yields CDR1 MNHEY and CDR2 SVGAGI. Trimming took 10 bases from V and 5 from J, leaving 8 bases between them. The CDR3 is 10 residues long. CDR3: CATYSYGYTF. CDR3 nucleotide sequence: TGTGCCACCTATTCGTATGGCTACACCTTC.

This chain connects TRBV9 to TRBJ2-5, with 11 positions matching TRBD1. The junction had 7 bases not matched to a gene; V was cut back by 4 bases and J by 5 bases. The CDR3 totals 15 residues. Germline CDR1 reads SGDLS; CDR2 reads YYNGEE. The CDR3: CASSTGDRGMETQYF. CDR3 bases: TGTGCCAGCAGCACAGGGGACAGGGGGATGGAGACCCAGTACTTC.